A selection of T cell receptor beta chains follows, all from one sample in a study of shared clonotypes between healthy human individuals. TCRdb's table, derived via immunoSEQ multiplex PCR, lists solely in-frame clones and lacks some. The sample holds 400,000 to 600,000 clones; about four fifths are singletons and the top ten take about 12%. Sequences were obtained from PBMCs. Receptor source: a woman between 35 and 50 years old in good health. Some clones in this sample may be carry-over from other donors' samples. Both conserved end residues are part of each CDR3. The order of the fields is V gene, clone size, D gene, J gene, CDR3 protein, CDR3 DNA. D genes are given only for firm matches. Clone size, where shown, is once, few, many, or a class for clones that have expanded.

TRBV18,.,.,TRBJ2-2,CASSPNLLGNTGELFF,TGTGCCAGCTCACCAAACCTCCTAGGGAACACCGGGGAGCTGTTTTTT
TRBV5-4,.,TRBD1,TRBJ1-4,CASSLAGTGREKLFF,TGTGCCAGCAGCTTGGCCGGGACAGGGCGGGAAAAACTGTTTTTT
TRBV10-3,.,.,TRBJ1-1,CAISESMGGSGEAFF,TGTGCCATCAGTGAGTCTATGGGGGGCTCGGGTGAAGCTTTCTTT
TRBV2,.,TRBD1,TRBJ1-4,CASSLDRGSEKLFF,TGTGCCAGCAGTTTAGACAGGGGCAGTGAAAAACTGTTTTTT
TRBV6-6,.,.,TRBJ2-1,CASQREDEQFF,TGTGCCAGCCAAAGGGAAGATGAGCAGTTCTTC
TRBV2,once,.,TRBJ1-5,CASSEPGGGQRPQHF,TGTGCCAGCAGTGAACCGGGTGGGGGGCAGCGGCCCCAGCATTTT
TRBV11-2,.,.,TRBJ2-1,CASSSPLLRQTYNEQFF,TGTGCCAGCAGCTCCCCCCTCCTGCGTCAAACCTACAATGAGCAGTTCTTC
TRBV5-1,.,.,TRBJ2-1,CASSALGLANYNEQFF,TGCGCCAGCAGCGCCCTCGGGTTAGCGAACTACAATGAGCAGTTCTTC
TRBV5-4,once,TRBD1,TRBJ2-2,CASSERQGFGELFF,TGTGCCAGCAGCGAACGACAGGGTTTCGGGGAGCTGTTTTTT
TRBV4-1,.,TRBD2,TRBJ2-1,CASSQARTSGVYNEQFF,TGCGCCAGCAGCCAAGCCAGGACTAGCGGGGTTTACAATGAGCAGTTCTTC
TRBV7-9,.,.,TRBJ1-2,CASSDNKQGVYGYTF,TGTGCCAGCAGCGACAATAAACAGGGAGTCTATGGCTACACCTTC
TRBV28,.,TRBD2,TRBJ2-3,CASGLTSGAGAGTQYF,TGTGCCAGTGGGCTGACTAGCGGGGCCGGGGCAGGTACGCAGTATTTT
TRBV7-2,.,.,TRBJ2-7,CASSPLWGASAPYEQYF,TGTGCCAGCAGCCCGCTTTGGGGGGCGAGTGCCCCCTACGAGCAGTACTTC
TRBV13,.,TRBD2,TRBJ2-7,CASSLAGTSGYNEQYF,TGTGCCAGCAGCTTAGCAGGGACTAGCGGGTACAACGAGCAGTACTTC
TRBV2,.,.,TRBJ2-2,CASTSDGSGELFF,TGTGCCAGCACCTCTGATGGGTCCGGGGAGCTGTTTTTT
TRBV5-1,.,.,TRBJ1-4,CASSRGASTTNEKLFF,TGCGCCAGCAGTCGAGGGGCGAGCACAACTAATGAAAAACTGTTTTTT
TRBV29-1,.,TRBD2,TRBJ2-7,CSAGLAGGEQYF,TGCAGCGCAGGACTAGCGGGAGGCGAGCAGTACTTC
TRBV21-1,.,.,TRBJ2-1,CAQPGETGDISEQFF,TGTGCCCAGCCAGGCGAGACAGGGGACATCAGTGAGCAGTTCTTC